The 5 T cell receptor beta chains below come from one sample, sequenced in a study of cytomegalovirus exposure and HLA in healthy donors. Method: immunoSEQ multiplex PCR; TCRdb's copy keeps in-frame clones and lacks some. Here the sample spans 110,000 to 150,000 clones, 86% being singletons. Sequencing used PBMCs. These receptors were collected from a man between 18 and 35 years old in good health and CMV-seronegative.

The rearrangement links TRBV18 to TRBJ1-4; possible D gene TRBD1, 6 bases. The CDR3 has 18 residues. CDR1 is KGHSH and CDR2 is LQKENI in the germline V gene. Trimming took 3 bases from V and 3 from J, leaving 20 bases between them. CDR3 region: CASSPRDMGPLPNEKLFF. CDR3 coding DNA: TGTGCCAGCTCACCCCGGGACATGGGGCCCCTTCCTAATGAAAAACTGTTTTTT.

The CDR3 loop reads CASSHPATGGVEKLFF. The DNA of the CDR3 is TGTGCCAGCTCTCACCCAGCTACAGGAGGGGTTGAAAAACTGTTTTTT. V is TRBV18 and J is TRBJ1-4; a possible D gene is TRBD1 (5 bases). Trimming took off 6 bases at V and 7 bases at J, with 21 bases between the two ends. Germline CDR1 and CDR2: KGHSH and LQKENI. The CDR3 totals 16 residues. The full variable domain, completed using reference TRBV18 and TRBJ1-4, is NAGVMQNPRHLVRRRGQEARLRCSPMKGHSHVYWYRQLPEEGLKFMVYLQKENIIDESGMPKERFSAEFPKEGPSILRIQQVVRGDSAAYFCASSHPATGGVEKLFFGSGTQLSVL.

This clone was recorded only once. V and J are TRBV6-5 and TRBJ1-2, with D unclear. V gave up 4 bases and J gave up 7 bases, with 16 bases separating them. The germline V gene has CDR1 MNHEY and CDR2 SVGAGI. The CDR3 runs 14 residues. The chain's CDR3 is CASSFTPGVGGYTF. Here the CDR3 DNA reads TGTGCCAGCAGTTTCACACCCGGGGTCGGTGGCTACACCTTC.

The CDR3 sequence: CASSPEGYQETQYF. The CDR3 DNA reads TGTGCCAGCAGCCCGGAGGGGTACCAAGAGACCCAGTACTTC. This chain joins TRBV5-6 and TRBJ2-5, with D possibly matching TRBD2 (6 bases). This CDR3 has 14 residues. Germline loops: CDR1 SGHDT, CDR2 YYEEEE. V shed 4 bases and J shed 0 bases, with 10 bases lying between them.

V and J are TRBV6-5 and TRBJ2-7; the D gene is possibly TRBD2 (5 bases). This CDR3 is built from 12 residues. V lost 8 bases and J lost 4, with 12 bases in between. CDR1 is MNHEY, CDR2 SVGAGI, per germline. This CDR3 reads CASFREPYEQYF. The CDR3, as DNA: TGTGCCAGCTTCCGGGAACCTTACGAGCAGTACTTC.